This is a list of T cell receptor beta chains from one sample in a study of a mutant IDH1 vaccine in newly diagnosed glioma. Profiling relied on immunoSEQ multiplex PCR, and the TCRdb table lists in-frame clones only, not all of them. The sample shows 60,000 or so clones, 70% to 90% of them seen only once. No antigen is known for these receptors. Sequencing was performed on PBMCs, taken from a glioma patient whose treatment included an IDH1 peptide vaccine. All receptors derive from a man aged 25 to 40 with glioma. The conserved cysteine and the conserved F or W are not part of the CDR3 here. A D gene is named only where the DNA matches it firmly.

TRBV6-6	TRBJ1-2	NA	ASSYWAVFYGYT
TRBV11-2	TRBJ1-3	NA	VSSLMAGTSGNTIY
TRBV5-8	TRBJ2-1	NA	ARPTAKGTLYNEQF
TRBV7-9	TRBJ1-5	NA	ASSRGGSSNQPQH
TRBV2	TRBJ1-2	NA	ASSEFDRIGGYT
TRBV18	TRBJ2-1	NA	ASSLTGTSSYNEQF
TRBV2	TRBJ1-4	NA	ASSDERTNEKLF
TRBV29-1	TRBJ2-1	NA	SVGGQDEQF
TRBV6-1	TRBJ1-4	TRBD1	AISDRDFNEKLF
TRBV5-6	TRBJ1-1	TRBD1	ASSRQGPRSSEAF
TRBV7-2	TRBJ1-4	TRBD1	ASSLAGQATNEKLF
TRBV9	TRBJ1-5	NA	ASSVANDNQPQH
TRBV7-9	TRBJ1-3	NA	ASSLEGSGNTIY
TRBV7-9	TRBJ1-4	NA	ASSSSTGSNEKLF
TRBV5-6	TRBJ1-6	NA	ASSLQGRVRNSPLH
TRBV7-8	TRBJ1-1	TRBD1	ASSQNRGRDTEAF